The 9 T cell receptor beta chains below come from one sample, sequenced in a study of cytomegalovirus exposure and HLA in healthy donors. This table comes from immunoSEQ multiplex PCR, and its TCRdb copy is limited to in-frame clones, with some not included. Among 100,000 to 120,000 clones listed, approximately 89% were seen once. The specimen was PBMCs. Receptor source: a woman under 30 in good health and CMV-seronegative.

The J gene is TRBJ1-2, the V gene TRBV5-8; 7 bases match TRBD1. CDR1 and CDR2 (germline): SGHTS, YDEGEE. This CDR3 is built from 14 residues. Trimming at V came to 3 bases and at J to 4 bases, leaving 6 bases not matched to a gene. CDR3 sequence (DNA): TGTGCCAGCAGCTCGGGACAGAGAGTCTATGGCTACACCTTC. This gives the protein CASSSGQRVYGYTF.

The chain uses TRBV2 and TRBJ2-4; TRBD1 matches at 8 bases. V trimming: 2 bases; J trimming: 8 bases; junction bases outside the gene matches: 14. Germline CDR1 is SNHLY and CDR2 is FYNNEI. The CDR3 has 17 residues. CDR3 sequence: CASSEFGGAGGLDIQYF. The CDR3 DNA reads TGTGCCAGCAGTGAATTCGGAGGGGCAGGGGGCCTGGACATTCAGTACTTC.

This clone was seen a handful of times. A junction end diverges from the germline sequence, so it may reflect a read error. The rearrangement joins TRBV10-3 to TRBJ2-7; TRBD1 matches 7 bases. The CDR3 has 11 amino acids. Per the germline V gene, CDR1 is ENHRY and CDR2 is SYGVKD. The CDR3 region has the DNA TGTGCCATCAGTGGAGACAGGGAACTGTTCTTC. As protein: CAISGDRELFF.

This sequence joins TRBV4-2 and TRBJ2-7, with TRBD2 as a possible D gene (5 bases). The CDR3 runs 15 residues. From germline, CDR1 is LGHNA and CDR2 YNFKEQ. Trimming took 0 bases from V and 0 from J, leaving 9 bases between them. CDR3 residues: CASSQDTRASYEQYF. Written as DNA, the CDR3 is TGTGCCAGCAGCCAAGATACGAGGGCCTCCTACGAGCAGTACTTC.

CDR3 DNA: TGTGCAAGTCGCGCCCAATTAGCGGGGGCCGCCGGGGAGCAGTACTTC. It translates to CASRAQLAGAAGEQYF. The genes are TRBV12-2 and TRBJ2-7; TRBD2 is taken as the D call from the table, unchecked against the DNA. TRBV12-2 is a documented pseudogene. The CDR3 loop spans 16 amino acids.

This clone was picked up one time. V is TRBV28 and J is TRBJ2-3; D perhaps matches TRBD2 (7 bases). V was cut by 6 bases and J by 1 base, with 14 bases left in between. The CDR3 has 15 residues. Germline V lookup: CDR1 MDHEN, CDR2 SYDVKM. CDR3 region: CASSFGGPGTDTQYF. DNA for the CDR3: TGTGCCAGCAGCTTCGGGGGGCCGGGCACAGATACGCAGTATTTT. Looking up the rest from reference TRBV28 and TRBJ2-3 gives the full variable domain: DVKVTQSSRYLVKRTGEKVFLECVQDMDHENMFWYRQDPGLGLRLIYFSYDVKMKEKGDIPEGYSVSREKKERFSLILESASTNQTSMYLCASSFGGPGTDTQYFGPGTRLTVL.

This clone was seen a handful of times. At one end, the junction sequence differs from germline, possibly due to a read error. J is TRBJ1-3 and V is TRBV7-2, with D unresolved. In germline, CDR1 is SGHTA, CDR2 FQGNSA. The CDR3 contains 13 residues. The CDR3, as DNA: TGTGCCAGCAGCTTAGGGGCTGGGAACACCATATATTTT. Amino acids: CASSLGAGNTIYF.

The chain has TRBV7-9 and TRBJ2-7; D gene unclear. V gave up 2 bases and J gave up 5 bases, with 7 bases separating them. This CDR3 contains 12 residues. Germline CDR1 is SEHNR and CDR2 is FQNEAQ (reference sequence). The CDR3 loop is CASSLKWHEQYF. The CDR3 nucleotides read TGTGCCAGCAGCTTAAAATGGCACGAGCAGTACTTC.

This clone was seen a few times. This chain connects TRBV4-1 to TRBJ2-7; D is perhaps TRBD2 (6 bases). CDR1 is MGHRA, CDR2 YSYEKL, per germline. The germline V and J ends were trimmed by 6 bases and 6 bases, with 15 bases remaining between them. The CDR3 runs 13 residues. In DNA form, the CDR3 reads TGCGCCAGCAGAGGAGGGACGGAGCGCGAGCAGTACTTC. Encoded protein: CASRGGTEREQYF.